One and the same sample provided the 20 T cell receptor beta chains below, sequenced in a study of OX40 agonist ivuxolimab in advanced cancers. Generated by immunoSEQ multiplex PCR, the TCRdb table keeps only in-frame clones and is missing some. There are around 60,000 clones in the sample; 75% to 90% occur only once, and around 15% lies in the top ten. Source: CD4+ or CD8+ T cells sorted from blood, taken in a trial of the OX40 agonist ivuxolimab. Receptors originate from an adult with an advanced solid tumor such as melanoma, head and neck, liver or kidney cancer.

V usage is TRBV5-1 and J usage is TRBJ2-7; a possible D gene is TRBD1 (6 bases). V lost 4 bases, J lost 2 bases, and 16 bases lay in between. Germline CDR1 SGHRS, CDR2 YFSETQ. CDR3 length equals 15 residues. The chain's CDR3 is CASSVRTEGTYEQYF. In DNA, the CDR3 is TGCGCCAGCAGCGTACGGACAGAGGGCACCTACGAGCAGTACTTC.

The chain is built from TRBV7-8 and TRBJ2-7; the match to TRBD2 covers 9 bases. The length of the CDR3 is 15 residues. J lost 4 bases, V lost 3 bases, and 7 bases had no gene match. In germline, CDR1 is SGHVS, CDR2 FQNEAQ. This chain's CDR3 is CASSFGPSGNYEQYF. CDR3 sequence (DNA): TGTGCCAGCAGCTTCGGGCCTAGCGGGAATTACGAGCAGTACTTC. Variable domain in full (rest from reference TRBV7-8 and TRBJ2-7): GAGVSQSPRYKVAKRGQDVALRCDPISGHVSLFWYQQALGQGPEFLTYFQNEAQLDKSGLPSDRFFAERPEGSVSTLKIQRTQQEDSAVYLCASSFGPSGNYEQYFGPGTRLTVT.

The V call is TRBV28, the J call TRBJ2-2; D is undetermined. Germline V gene sequence: CDR1 MDHEN, CDR2 SYDVKM. The CDR3 has 14 residues. Between the trimmed V and J ends, which lost 6 bases and 6 bases, there was a span of 14 bases. The CDR3 DNA reads TGTGCCAGCAGCCCTTTCTTCCCGGCCGGGGAGCTGTTTTTT. Translation gives CASSPFFPAGELFF. Full variable domain (remainder filled in from reference TRBV28 and TRBJ2-2): DVKVTQSSRYLVKRTGEKVFLECVQDMDHENMFWYRQDPGLGLRLIYFSYDVKMKEKGDIPEGYSVSREKKERFSLILESASTNQTSMYLCASSPFFPAGELFFGEGSRLTVL.

The chain links TRBV5-4 to TRBJ2-2; TRBD1 is a possible D gene (6 bases). Trimming shortened V by 4 bases and J by 7 bases, and 17 bases separated the two germline ends. From germline, CDR1 is SGHNT and CDR2 YYREEE (reference sequence). The CDR3 covers 15 residues. The CDR3 loop is CASSGGQGRHGELFF. The CDR3 bases are TGTGCCAGCAGCGGGGGTCAGGGGCGGCACGGGGAGCTGTTTTTT.

The genes are TRBV6-6 and TRBJ1-4; no firm D call. V gave up 0 bases and J gave up 6 bases, with 11 bases separating them. CDR3 length equals 15 residues. CDR1 is MNHNY and CDR2 is SVGAGI in the germline V gene (reference sequence). The CDR3 bases are TGTGCCAGCAGTTACTCCGGCAGGCGAGATGAAAAACTGTTTTTT. Translating gives CASSYSGRRDEKLFF.

The chain carries TRBV2 and TRBJ2-1, with a weak D call TRBD1 (6 bases). V was shortened by 6 bases and J by 2 bases, with 20 bases between the two germline ends. This CDR3 has 17 residues. The V gene's germline CDR1 is SNHLY and CDR2 FYNNEI. CDR3: CASRGGGAGKTYNEQFF. The CDR3 nucleotides are TGTGCCAGCAGAGGGGGTGGGGCCGGAAAAACCTACAATGAGCAGTTCTTC.

This clone was observed a single time. This sequence joins TRBV25-1 and TRBJ1-2; 7 nucleotides match TRBD1. J was trimmed by 4 bases and V by 4 bases; bases with no gene match: 3. Looked up from germline, CDR1 is MGHDK and CDR2 is SYGVNS. The CDR3 contains 13 residues. The CDR3: CASSAGQIYGYTF. In DNA, the CDR3 is TGTGCCAGCAGTGCGGGACAGATCTATGGCTACACCTTC.

This clone came up once. J is TRBJ2-1 and V is TRBV19, with 11 bases aligning to TRBD1. CDR1 and CDR2 from the germline V gene are LNHDA and SQIVND (reference sequence). J gave up 6 bases and V 9 bases, and 25 bases lay outside the gene matches. This CDR3 is 20 amino acids long. The CDR3 spells CASQKLPGTGGVGTINEQFF. In DNA, the CDR3 is TGTGCCAGCCAGAAGCTTCCCGGGACAGGGGGGGTCGGGACTATCAATGAGCAGTTCTTC.

Regarding this clone: One end of the junction does not line up with germline, which may come from a read error. The rearrangement uses TRBV7-7 and TRBJ2-5; D gene unclear. Germline V gives CDR1 SSHAT, CDR2 FNYEAQ (reference sequence). The CDR3 extends over 13 amino acids. The CDR3 DNA is TGTGCTAGCAGCTTAGCCCTGGGGTGGGCCCAGTACTTC. Its translation: CASSLALGWAQYF.

The V and J genes are TRBV7-3 and TRBJ2-7, with 7 bases fitting TRBD1. Trimming removed 2 bases from V and 6 bases from J; junction bases left unmatched: 4. This CDR3 has 13 residues. CDR1 and CDR2 (germline): SGHTA, FQGTGA. The CDR3 DNA reads TGTGCCAGCAGCTTAGTCACAGGGGCCGAGCAGTACTTC. Its translation is CASSLVTGAEQYF.

This clone showed up just once. The J gene is TRBJ2-7, the V gene TRBV11-2; perhaps TRBD2 as D (6 bases). V lost 2 bases and J lost 4, with 18 bases in between. This CDR3 region has 16 residues. Germline V CDR1 and CDR2: SGHAT, FQNNGV. The chain's CDR3 is CASSLSLEGHRYEQYF. CDR3 DNA: TGTGCCAGCAGCTTATCTTTGGAGGGCCATAGATACGAGCAGTACTTC.

V is TRBV4-1 and J is TRBJ2-1; 12 bases map to TRBD2. V lost 0 bases to trimming and J lost 0 bases; unmatched junction nucleotides: 9. The CDR3 is 20 residues long. In germline, CDR1 is MGHRA, CDR2 YSYEKL. CDR3 residues: CASSQEASGRALSSYNEQFF. DNA for the CDR3: TGCGCCAGCAGCCAAGAGGCTAGCGGGAGGGCACTTAGCTCCTACAATGAGCAGTTCTTC.

The chain has TRBV6-5 and TRBJ2-1; TRBD2 is a possible D gene (5 bases). Trimming stripped 0 bases from V and 0 bases from J, with 9 bases between. Germline CDR1 reads MNHEY; CDR2 reads SVGAGI. The CDR3 is 16 amino acids. As DNA, the CDR3 is TGTGCCAGCAGTTACTCGACTATCCGCTCCTACAATGAGCAGTTCTTC. It translates to CASSYSTIRSYNEQFF.

The chain has TRBV7-9 and TRBJ2-7; TRBD2 matches at 12 bases. With 10 bases clipped from V and 0 bases from J, the junction kept 13 bases outside the gene matches. The CDR3 is made up of 17 amino acids. Per germline, CDR1 SEHNR and CDR2 FQNEAQ (reference sequence). CDR3 protein: CAILSWTSGTSSYEQYF. The CDR3 DNA sequence: TGTGCCATCCTGTCCTGGACTAGCGGGACGAGCTCCTACGAGCAGTACTTC. Full variable domain (rest looked up from reference TRBV7-9 and TRBJ2-7): DTGVSQNPRHKITKRGQNVTFRCDPISEHNRLYWYRQTLGQGPEFLTYFQNEAQLEKSRLLSDRFSAERPKGSFSTLEIQRTEQGDSAMYLCAILSWTSGTSSYEQYFGPGTRLTVT.

The V and J genes are TRBV7-9 and TRBJ2-7; no definite D call. V was shortened by 5 bases and J by 3 bases, with 14 bases between the two germline ends. The CDR3 has 14 amino acids. CDR1 SEHNR and CDR2 FQNEAQ come from the germline V gene (reference sequence). Here the CDR3 DNA reads TGTGCCAGCAGCCAAGAGTACTTAAACTACGAGCAGTACTTC. Protein sequence: CASSQEYLNYEQYF.

V gene TRBV27 combines with J gene TRBJ2-1, with a possible D match to TRBD1 (5 bases). Trimming took off 2 bases at V and 6 bases at J, with 11 bases between the two ends. The CDR3 has 14 residues. Germline V gene sequence: CDR1 MNHEY, CDR2 SMNVEV (reference sequence). CDR3 bases: TGTGCCAGCAGTTTACGCAGGGCGCGCAATGAGCAGTTCTTC. Amino acid sequence: CASSLRRARNEQFF.

The chain recombines TRBV6-1 with TRBJ2-1; TRBD2 might be the D (6 bases). Germline V CDR1 and CDR2: MNHNS, SASEGT. With 4 bases removed from V and 1 base from J, the gap between germline ends came to 14 bases. The CDR3 has 16 residues. CDR3 bases: TGTGCCAGCAGTGTTAGTCGCCGGGGGTCCTACAATGAGCAGTTCTTC. It encodes CASSVSRRGSYNEQFF.

The chain has TRBV4-2 and TRBJ1-5; 9 positions match TRBD1. The CDR3 consists of 17 residues. Looked up from germline, CDR1 is LGHNA and CDR2 is YNFKEQ. V was clipped by 3 bases and J by 1 base; unmatched bases: 7. The CDR3, as DNA: TGTGCCAGCAGCCACGGGACAGGGCGGTGGAGCAATCAGCCCCAGCATTTT. Its protein is CASSHGTGRWSNQPQHF.

The rearrangement uses TRBV18 and TRBJ2-1, with TRBD1 matching over 11 bases. The junction had 9 bases not matched to a gene; V was cut back by 3 bases and J by 8 bases. This CDR3 spans 16 amino acids. The V gene's germline CDR1 is KGHSH and CDR2 LQKENI. CDR3 coding DNA: TGTGCCAGCTCACCCGCCCGGGACAGGGGGGGCGATGAGCAGTTCTTC. Translated, it gives CASSPARDRGGDEQFF.

The J gene is TRBJ2-4, the V gene TRBV27, with TRBD1 identical over 10 bases. V dropped 3 bases and J dropped 8; count of bases not matched to a gene: 1. The CDR3 sequence is 13 residues long. Germline V gene data show CDR1 as MNHEY and CDR2 as SMNVEV (reference sequence). The DNA of the CDR3 is TGTGCCAGCAGTTTGGACAGGGGGGACATTCAGTACTTC. As protein: CASSLDRGDIQYF.